This TCR beta chain was observed in a study of cytomegalovirus exposure and HLA in healthy donors. This CDR3 comprises 15 residues. After removal of 2 bases from V and 6 bases from J, the junction contained 6 bases not matched to a gene. The germline CDR1 and CDR2 sequences are MNHNS and SASEGT. Primers included in the PCR were 60 Vbeta and 13 Jbeta primers. Data came from immunoSEQ multiplex PCR; TCRdb stores just in-frame clones and leaves some out. The table lists nearly 200,000 clones, roughly 80% of them singletons. Sample: PBMCs. The chain links TRBV6-1 to TRBJ1-5, with 8 bases matching TRBD1. The TCR was taken from a woman aged 25 to 39 in good health and CMV-seropositive. CDR3 loop: CASSERRTGSQPQHF. Here the CDR3 DNA reads TGTGCCAGCAGTGAACGTAGGACAGGGAGTCAGCCCCAGCATTTT.